A selection of T cell receptor beta chains follows, all from one sample in a study of blood T cell repertoires in COVID-19. Only in-frame clones appear in the TCRdb table, and some are missing; sequencing was by immunoSEQ multiplex PCR. The repertoire includes about 110,000 clones, 70% to 80% of them detected once, and 20% to 25% sits in the top ten. The sequenced sample was peripheral blood. The origin of the receptors is a man aged 65 to 79 with active or convalescent COVID-19. Each CDR3 is given with its conserved first and last residue. D genes are given only for firm matches. Size is stated for part of the rows, as once, few or many counts, or as a class when the clone is expanded.

d_call clone_size j_call v_call cdr3_nt cdr3_aa
NA NA TRBJ1-5 TRBV6-5 TGTGCCAGCAGCCCACGACAGAATAGCAATCAGCCCCAGCATTTT CASSPRQNSNQPQHF
NA once TRBJ1-3 TRBV12-3/TRBV12-4 TGTGCCAGCGGAGGAGCAGGAAACACCATATATTTT CASGGAGNTIYF
NA NA TRBJ1-6 TRBV6-1 TGTGCCAGCAGTGAATTTTGGGGCTCACCCCTCCACTTT CASSEFWGSPLHF
NA few TRBJ2-3 TRBV5-1 TGCGCCAGCGGGGAGGGACAACGATCTACAGATACGCAGTATTTT CASGEGQRSTDTQYF
NA NA TRBJ1-1 TRBV11-2 TGTGCCAGCAGCTTAGATCGGATAGGATCCTCGGGAACTTTCTTT CASSLDRIGSSGTFF
TRBD2 NA TRBJ2-1 TRBV10-2 TGCGCCAGCAGTAGCGGGGGGGCCTACAATGAGCAGTTCTTC CASSSGGAYNEQFF
TRBD2 NA TRBJ2-1 TRBV6-4 TGTGCCAGCAGTGCCAGGACTAGTAGCTACAATGAGCAGTTCTTC CASSARTSSYNEQFF
TRBD1 NA TRBJ2-1 TRBV7-3 TGTGCCAGCAGCCCGACAGGGGGCTTCTACAATGAGCAGTTCTTC CASSPTGGFYNEQFF
TRBD1 NA TRBJ2-2 TRBV6-5 TGTGCCAGCAGTTCCTACAGGGGGATCGGGGAGCTGTTTTTT CASSSYRGIGELFF
TRBD1 NA TRBJ1-5 TRBV6-5 TGTGCCAGCAGCCAACAGGGGAGTCAGCCCCAGCATTTT CASSQQGSQPQHF
NA NA TRBJ2-3 TRBV10-3 TGTGCCATCAGTGGTGAGGGTGAAGGCACAGATACGCAGTATTTT CAISGEGEGTDTQYF
NA few TRBJ2-1 TRBV3-1/TRBV3-2 TGTGCCAGCAGCTCCAGCGAAATCCCCTACAATGAGCAGTTCTTC CASSSSEIPYNEQFF
TRBD1 NA TRBJ1-2 TRBV19 TGTGCCAGTAGTGGGGCGGACAGGGGGCTATATGGCTACACCTTC CASSGADRGLYGYTF
TRBD1 NA TRBJ2-7 TRBV30 TGTGCCTGGAGTGCCCCGGGACAGGCATACTACGAGCAGTACTTC CAWSAPGQAYYEQYF
TRBD1 NA TRBJ1-3 TRBV4-1 TGCGCCAGCAGCCAAGAGGGGACAGGGATTGGAAACACCATATATTTT CASSQEGTGIGNTIYF
TRBD2 NA TRBJ2-5 TRBV25-1 TGTGCCAGCAGTGAAGGCGCGCGGGGGAGGGGAGAGACCCAGTACTTC CASSEGARGRGETQYF
TRBD2 NA TRBJ2-7 TRBV19 TGTGCCAGTAGTCCGGCGGGAGGACCGTACGAGCAGTACTTC CASSPAGGPYEQYF
NA NA TRBJ1-2 TRBV5-6 TGTGCCAGCAGCTTGGGAGACAGGCCCGTTAACTATGGCTACACCTTC CASSLGDRPVNYGYTF
TRBD1 NA TRBJ2-4 TRBV6-5 TGTGCCAGCAGAGACAGGGGAGCCAAAAACATTCAGTACTTC CASRDRGAKNIQYF
TRBD2 NA TRBJ2-1 TRBV23-1 TGCGCCAGCAGTCAATACGTGGCTAGCGGGGGCAAAGAGCAGTTCTTC CASSQYVASGGKEQFF
TRBD1 NA TRBJ1-4 TRBV5-6 TGTGCCAGCAGTTCGACAGGGGGAGGTGCAACTAATGAAAAACTGTTTTTT CASSSTGGGATNEKLFF
NA NA TRBJ1-1 TRBV5-1 TGCGCCAGCAGCCCGGGACGGGGGGGGACCACTGAAGCTTTCTTT CASSPGRGGTTEAFF
TRBD1 NA TRBJ1-2 TRBV9 TGTGCCAGCAGCGTAGCGCAGGGGGGTGGCTACACCTTC CASSVAQGGGYTF
NA once TRBJ1-1 TRBV9 TGTGCCAGCAGCGTAGAGGGGAGGGGAGGCACTGAAGCTTTCTTT CASSVEGRGGTEAFF
NA NA TRBJ2-6 TRBV19 TGTGCCAGTAGTTGGGGGCTCCACTCTGGGGCCAACGTCCTGACTTTC CASSWGLHSGANVLTF
NA NA TRBJ1-2 TRBV12-3/TRBV12-4 TGTGCCAGCAGTCACGACACACGCGGCTACACCTTC CASSHDTRGYTF
NA NA TRBJ2-1 TRBV7-2 TGTGCCAGCTCGGAAGCGGAAGTGTACAATGAGCAGTTCTTC CASSEAEVYNEQFF
NA once TRBJ1-2 TRBV5-4 TGTGCCAGCAGCCAAATCAGTACTAACTATGGCTACACCTTC CASSQISTNYGYTF
NA NA TRBJ1-2 TRBV5-1 TGCGCCAGCAGCCCGGTGGGAGGGGCAGACTATGGCTACACCTTC CASSPVGGADYGYTF
TRBD1 NA TRBJ2-7 TRBV18 TGTGCCAGCTCACCTAGGAGGACAGGGAATGACGAGCAGTACTTC CASSPRRTGNDEQYF
TRBD1 NA TRBJ1-4 TRBV5-1 TGCGCCAGCCAGACAGGGGATGATGAAAAACTGTTTTTT CASQTGDDEKLFF
TRBD2 once TRBJ2-3 TRBV4-1 TGCGCCAGCAGCCAAGGGGCTAGCGGGACGAACACAGATACGCAGTATTTT CASSQGASGTNTDTQYF
NA NA TRBJ1-5 TRBV10-3 TGTGCCACCTCATGGGGACAAGATCAGCCCCAGCATTTT CATSWGQDQPQHF
TRBD1 NA TRBJ1-1 TRBV5-1 TGCGCCAGCAGCTGGAATACAGGGGGCTTAGAAGCTTTCTTT CASSWNTGGLEAFF
NA NA TRBJ2-7 TRBV27 TGTGCCAGCAGCCCGAGAGGGGGGGGTCCCTACGAGCAGTACTTC CASSPRGGGPYEQYF
TRBD2 NA TRBJ2-5 TRBV5-1 TGCGCCAGCAGCTGGGGGGGACTAGCGGGAGGGAAGAAGGAGACCCAGTACTTC CASSWGGLAGGKKETQYF
NA NA TRBJ1-2 TRBV9 TGTGCCAGCAGCGTAGCGATGCGGGGCCATAGCTATGGCTACACCTTC CASSVAMRGHSYGYTF
NA NA TRBJ2-7 TRBV11-3 TGTGCCAGCAGCGCCCTTCCGGTAGCGAGCCCGTACGAGCAGTACTTC CASSALPVASPYEQYF
NA NA TRBJ1-5 TRBV30 TGTGCCTGGAGTCCCCCTCATCAGCCCCAGCATTTT CAWSPPHQPQHF
TRBD1 NA TRBJ1-1 TRBV7-2 TGTGCCAGCAGCGAGACAGGGTCCTTGAACACTGAAGCTTTCTTT CASSETGSLNTEAFF
TRBD2 NA TRBJ2-2 TRBV5-1 TGCGCCAGCAGCTTGGGCAGCGGGATTCACGGGGAGCTGTTTTTT CASSLGSGIHGELFF
TRBD2 once TRBJ2-7 TRBV5-5 TGTGCCAGCACTGCGACTAGCGGGAGAGACGAGCAGTACTTC CASTATSGRDEQYF
NA NA TRBJ1-2 TRBV5-6 TGTGCCAGCAGCCCTAGTTTGGATCGGGGTGGCTACACCTTC CASSPSLDRGGYTF
NA once TRBJ2-7 TRBV15 TGTGCCACCAGTAGGGGTCCCTACGAGCAGTACTTC CATSRGPYEQYF
NA few TRBJ1-1 TRBV3-1/TRBV3-2 TGTGCCAGCAGCCCCAACACGGGGGGACTGAACACTGAAGCTTTCTTT CASSPNTGGLNTEAFF
NA NA TRBJ1-2 TRBV16 TGTGCCAGCAGCCAATCACCAGGGCTTGGTGGCTACACCTTC CASSQSPGLGGYTF
NA NA TRBJ2-2 TRBV9 TGTGCCAGCAGCGTAGCAGGGTTTAACACCGGGGAGCTGTTTTTT CASSVAGFNTGELFF
NA NA TRBJ2-5 TRBV6-5 TGTGCCAGCAGAGGGGGAAGCATTCGAGAGACCCAGTACTTC CASRGGSIRETQYF
TRBD1 NA TRBJ1-5 TRBV24-1 TGTGCCACCAGTGGGACAGGGGGCAGTTGGAGCAATCAGCCCCAGCATTTT CATSGTGGSWSNQPQHF
TRBD1 NA TRBJ1-2 TRBV12-3/TRBV12-4 TGTGCCAGCCGACAGGGGATGGACTATGGCTACACCTTC CASRQGMDYGYTF
NA NA TRBJ1-2 TRBV5-6 TGTGCCAGCAGCCCGGGTCTAGGTGCATATGGCTACACCTTC CASSPGLGAYGYTF
NA NA TRBJ1-4 TRBV9 TGTGCCAGCAGCGGGGGGGACGGAGGGCGAGAAAAACTGTTTTTT CASSGGDGGREKLFF
NA NA TRBJ2-7 TRBV13 TGTGCCAGCAGCTCCTCGGGACTGGGAGACGAGCAGTACTTC CASSSSGLGDEQYF
TRBD1 NA TRBJ1-4 TRBV24-1 TGTGCCACCAGTGAACCCAGTCCCGGGACAGTCAAGGCTGAAAAACTGTTTTTT CATSEPSPGTVKAEKLFF
NA NA TRBJ1-1 TRBV12-5 TGTGCTAGTCAGGGGCCGGTTACGGCTTTCTTT CASQGPVTAFF
NA NA TRBJ2-7 TRBV7-2 TGTGCCAGCAGCTTTTCGTCCCAGAACTACGAGCAGTACTTC CASSFSSQNYEQYF
TRBD1 NA TRBJ1-5 TRBV19 TGTGCCAGTAGTATACCTACAGGGGTTCAGCCCCAGCATTTT CASSIPTGVQPQHF